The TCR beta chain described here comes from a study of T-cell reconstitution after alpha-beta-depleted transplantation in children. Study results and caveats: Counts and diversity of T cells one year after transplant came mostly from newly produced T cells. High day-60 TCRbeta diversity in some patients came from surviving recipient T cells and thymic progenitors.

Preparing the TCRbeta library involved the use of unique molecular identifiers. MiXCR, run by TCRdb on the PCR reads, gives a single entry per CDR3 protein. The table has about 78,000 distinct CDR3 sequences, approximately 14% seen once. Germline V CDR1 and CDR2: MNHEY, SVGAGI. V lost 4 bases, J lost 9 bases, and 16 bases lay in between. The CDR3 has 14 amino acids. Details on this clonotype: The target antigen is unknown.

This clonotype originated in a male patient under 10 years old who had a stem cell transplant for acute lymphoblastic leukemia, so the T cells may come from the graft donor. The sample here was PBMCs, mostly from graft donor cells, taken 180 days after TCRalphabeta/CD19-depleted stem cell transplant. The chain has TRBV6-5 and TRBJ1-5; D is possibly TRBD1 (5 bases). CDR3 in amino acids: CASSFFREVRPQHF. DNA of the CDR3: TGTGCCAGCAGTTTCTTCAGGGAAGTAAGGCCCCAGCATTTT.